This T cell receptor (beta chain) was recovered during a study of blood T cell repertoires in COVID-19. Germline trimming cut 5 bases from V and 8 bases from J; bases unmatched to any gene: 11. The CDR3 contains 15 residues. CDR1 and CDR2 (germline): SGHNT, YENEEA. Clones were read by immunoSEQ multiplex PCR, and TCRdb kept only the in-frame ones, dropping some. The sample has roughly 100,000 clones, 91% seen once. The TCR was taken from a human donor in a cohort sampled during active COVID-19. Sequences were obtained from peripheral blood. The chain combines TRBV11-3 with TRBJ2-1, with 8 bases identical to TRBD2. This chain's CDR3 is CASSPGTRQRDEQFF. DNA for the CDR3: TGTGCCAGCAGCCCCGGGACTAGACAGAGGGATGAGCAGTTCTTC.